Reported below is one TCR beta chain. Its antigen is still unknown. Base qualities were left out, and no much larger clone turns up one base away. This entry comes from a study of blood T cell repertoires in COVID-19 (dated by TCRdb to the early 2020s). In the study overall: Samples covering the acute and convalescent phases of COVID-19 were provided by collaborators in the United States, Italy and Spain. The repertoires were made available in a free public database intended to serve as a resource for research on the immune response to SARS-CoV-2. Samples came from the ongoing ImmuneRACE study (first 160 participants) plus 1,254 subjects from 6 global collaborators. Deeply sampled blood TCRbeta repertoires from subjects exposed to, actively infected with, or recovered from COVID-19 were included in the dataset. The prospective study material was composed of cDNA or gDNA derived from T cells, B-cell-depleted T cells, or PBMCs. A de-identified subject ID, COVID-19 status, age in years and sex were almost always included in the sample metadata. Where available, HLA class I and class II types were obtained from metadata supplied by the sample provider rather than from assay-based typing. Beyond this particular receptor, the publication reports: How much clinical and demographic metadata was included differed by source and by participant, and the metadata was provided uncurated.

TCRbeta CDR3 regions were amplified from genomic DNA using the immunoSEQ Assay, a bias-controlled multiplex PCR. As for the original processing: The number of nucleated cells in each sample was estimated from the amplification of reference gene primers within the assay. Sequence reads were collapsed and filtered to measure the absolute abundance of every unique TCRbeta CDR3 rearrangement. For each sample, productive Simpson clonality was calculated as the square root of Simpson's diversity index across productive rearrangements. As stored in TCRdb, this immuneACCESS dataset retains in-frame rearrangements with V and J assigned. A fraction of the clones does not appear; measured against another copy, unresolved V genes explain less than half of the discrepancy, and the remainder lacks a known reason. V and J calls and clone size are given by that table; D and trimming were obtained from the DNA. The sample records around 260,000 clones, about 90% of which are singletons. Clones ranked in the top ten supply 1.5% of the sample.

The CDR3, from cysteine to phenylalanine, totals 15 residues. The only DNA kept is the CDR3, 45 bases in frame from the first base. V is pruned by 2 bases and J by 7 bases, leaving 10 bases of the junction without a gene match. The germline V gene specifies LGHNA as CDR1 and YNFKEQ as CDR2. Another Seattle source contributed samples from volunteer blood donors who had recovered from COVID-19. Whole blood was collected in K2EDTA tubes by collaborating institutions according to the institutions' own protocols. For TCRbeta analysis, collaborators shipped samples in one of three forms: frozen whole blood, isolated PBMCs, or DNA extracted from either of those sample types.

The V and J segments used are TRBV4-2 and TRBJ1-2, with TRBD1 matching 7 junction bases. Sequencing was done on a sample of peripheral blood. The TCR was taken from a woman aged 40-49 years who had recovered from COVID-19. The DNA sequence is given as TGTGCCAGCAGCCAACCGGCAGGGACAGTTCCTGGCTACACCTTC. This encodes CASSQPAGTVPGYTF.